The next 9 T cell receptor beta chains were all read from a single sample in a study of T cells after yellow fever vaccination. TCRdb re-called the 5' RACE reads through MiXCR, storing one row per CDR3 protein. The data show 500,000 to 650,000 distinct CDR3 sequences, about a sixth seen once. Source: PBMCs, taken 5 days after the first yellow fever vaccination. The receptors originated from a man aged 18 to 30 who received the YFV17D yellow fever vaccine.

The V gene is TRBV6-1, the J gene TRBJ2-7; D gene uncertain. V was pared by 5 bases and J by 3 bases, with 11 bases between. Germline CDR1 and CDR2: MNHNS and SASEGT. This CDR3 spans 13 amino acids. Here the CDR3 reads CASSINDGYEQYV. CDR3 bases: TGTGCCAGCAGTATAAATGACGGCTACGAGCAGTACGTC.

This clonotype was counted between two and nine times. The chain uses TRBV12-5 and TRBJ1-1; 9 bases fit TRBD1. With V trimmed by 6 bases and J by 5 bases, 10 bases remained unmatched. The CDR3 contains 15 residues. CDR1 is LGHNT, CDR2 FRNRAP, per germline. Here the CDR3 DNA reads TGTGCTAGTGGGTCCTGGGGACAGGGTATAACTGAAGCTTTCTTT. Encoded protein: CASGSWGQGITEAFF.

The table lists this clonotype with a few counts. The chain uses TRBV5-6 and TRBJ2-7; 7 positions match TRBD1. The CDR3 consists of 12 residues. Per germline, CDR1 SGHDT and CDR2 YYEEEE. Trimming cost V 5 bases and J 1 base; bases outside gene matches: 0. The CDR3 bases are TGTGCCAGCAGGGGACAGTCCTACGAGCAGTACGTC. Its protein is CASRGQSYEQYV.

The chain recombines TRBV5-1 with TRBJ2-1; 7 nucleotides line up with TRBD1. This CDR3 comprises 15 residues. Looked up from germline, CDR1 is SGHRS and CDR2 is YFSETQ. The V gene end was trimmed by 0 bases and the J gene end by 3 bases; junction bases not matched to a gene: 3. CDR3 residues: CASSLAGQNYNEQFF. The CDR3, as DNA: TGCGCCAGCAGCTTGGCGGGACAGAACTACAATGAGCAGTTCTTC.

V gene TRBV5-1 combines with J gene TRBJ2-1, with D unclear. CDR1 is SGHRS, CDR2 YFSETQ, per germline. This CDR3 is built from 14 residues. The V and J ends lost 1 base and 7 bases respectively, with 12 bases between them. The CDR3 DNA sequence: TGCGCCAGCAGCTTGCTTCCCCTTCGGAATGAGCAGTTCTTC. As protein: CASSLLPLRNEQFF.

This clonotype was seen only a few times. The chain couples TRBV3-1 to TRBJ1-5; D is ambiguous. V was trimmed by 1 base and J by 4 bases, leaving 8 bases between them. CDR1 and CDR2 from the germline V gene are LGHDT and YNNKEL (reference sequence). The CDR3 totals 14 residues. CDR3 sequence (DNA): TGTGCCAGCAGCCAAGGGCTTCATAATCAGCCCCAGCATTTT. Protein sequence: CASSQGLHNQPQHF.

The rearrangement links TRBV5-1 to TRBJ2-2; D might be TRBD2 (5 bases). The germline V gene has CDR1 SGHRS and CDR2 YFSETQ. The CDR3 is 15 residues long. Trimming removed 4 bases at V and 5 bases at J, with 15 bases between. Here the CDR3 reads CASSAGSGNTGELFF. The CDR3 region has the DNA TGCGCCAGCAGCGCTGGAAGCGGAAATACCGGGGAGCTGTTTTTT. Using reference TRBV5-1 and TRBJ2-2 for the parts outside the CDR3, the full variable domain is KAGVTQTPRYLIKTRGQQVTLSCSPISGHRSVSWYQQTPGQGLQFLFEYFSETQRNKGNFPGRFSGRQFSNSRSEMNVSTLELGDSALYLCASSAGSGNTGELFFGEGSRLTVL.

The chain joins TRBV5-6 to TRBJ2-6; unclear D gene. V lost 4 bases and J 4 bases, leaving 9 bases between the germline ends. The CDR3 runs to 14 residues. Germline lookup yields CDR1 SGHDT and CDR2 YYEEEE. The CDR3 bases are TGTGCCAGCAGCCCCTGGCCCGGGGCCAACGTCCTGACTTTC. It yields the protein CASSPWPGANVLTF.

The table lists this clonotype with a few counts. The rearrangement joins TRBV29-1 to TRBJ2-5; 14 bases line up with TRBD2. This CDR3 comprises 20 residues. V shed 7 bases, J shed 3 bases, and the junction held 22 bases outside the gene matches. The germline CDR1 and CDR2 sequences are SQVTM and ANQGSEA. The CDR3 protein is CSAVGGSRRTSGGSEETQYF. CDR3 nucleotides: TGCAGCGCTGTGGGGGGGTCGAGGAGGACTAGCGGGGGGTCTGAAGAGACCCAGTACTTC.